Following are 30 T cell receptor beta chains from one sample sequenced in a study of response to subunit inactivated influenza vaccine. TCRdb reprocessed the RT-PCR reads via MiXCR and lists one record per CDR3 protein. This sample carries hundreds of thousands of distinct CDR3 sequences, 7.6% of them seen once, and the ten largest clones take around 13%. This specimen consisted of PBMCs from blood, obtained less than 30 months after vaccination. The receptor source for this set is a man in his fifties or sixties who received an inactivated influenza vaccine.

This clonotype appeared a few times. V and J are TRBV5-1 and TRBJ2-5, with D uncertain. The CDR3 length is 15 residues. Deletions cut 4 bases from V and 5 bases from J, with 18 bases between. In germline, CDR1 is SGHRS, CDR2 YFSETQ. The CDR3 loop is CASSQSGSSSETQYF. In DNA form, the CDR3 reads TGCGCCAGCAGCCAGTCCGGGTCCTCATCGGAGACCCAGTACTTC.

In its sample, this clonotype was seen a few times. The chain joins TRBV10-3 to TRBJ2-3; weak D call: TRBD1 (5 bases). Trimming shortened V by 10 bases and J by 2 bases, and 16 bases separated the two germline ends. The length of the CDR3 is 14 residues. The germline V gene encodes CDR1 ENHRY and CDR2 SYGVKD. The chain's CDR3 is CATSVRVNTDTQYF. As DNA, the CDR3 is TGTGCCACCTCGGTCAGGGTGAACACAGATACGCAGTATTTT.

V is TRBV7-8 and J is TRBJ2-3; TRBD2 matches 14 bases. The CDR3 runs to 17 residues. Trimming removed 5 bases from V and 1 base from J; junction bases left unmatched: 5. Germline V lookup: CDR1 SGHVS, CDR2 FQNEAQ. In nucleotides, the CDR3 is TGTGCCAGCAGCATAAGACTAGCGGGAGGGGGCACAGATACGCAGTATTTT. It encodes CASSIRLAGGGTDTQYF.

This clonotype has at least ten counts. The CDR3 spells CASSFSHRGVKGAFF. The CDR3 region has the DNA TGTGCCAGCAGTTTTTCGCACAGGGGGGTAAAAGGAGCTTTCTTT. V usage is TRBV12-3 or TRBV12-4 and J usage is TRBJ1-1; 8 nucleotides match TRBD1. J gave up 10 bases and V 3 bases, and 13 bases lay outside the gene matches. The CDR3 runs to 15 residues.

This clonotype came up many times. The chain carries TRBV7-9 and TRBJ2-4; D is ambiguous. CDR3 size: 12 residues. Germline values: CDR1 SEHNR, CDR2 FQNEAQ (reference sequence). Trimming shortened V by 5 bases and J by 10 bases, and 12 bases separated the two germline ends. This chain's CDR3 is CASSRTVGIQYF. CDR3 DNA: TGTGCCAGCAGCCGGACCGTGGGTATTCAGTACTTC.

This chain joins TRBV27 and TRBJ2-3; 9 bases line up with TRBD2. Losses at the gene ends were 7 bases for V and 3 bases for J; bases not matched to a gene: 5. The CDR3 totals 14 residues. Germline V gene sequence: CDR1 MNHEY, CDR2 SMNVEV (reference sequence). This chain's CDR3 is CASKGGRGTDTQYF. The CDR3 DNA reads as TGTGCCAGCAAAGGCGGGAGGGGGACAGATACGCAGTATTTT.

This clonotype showed up many times. The chain links TRBV7-9 to TRBJ1-2; D is possibly TRBD1 (6 bases). CDR1 is SEHNR, CDR2 FQNEAQ, per germline (reference sequence). Trimming left V 4 bases short and J 4 bases short, with 13 bases between. CDR3 size: 14 residues. CDR3 nucleotides: TGTGCCAGCAGCTCCCGGACAGCTCTCTATGGCTACACCTTC. This sequence encodes CASSSRTALYGYTF.

This clonotype was seen repeatedly, ten times or more. The rearrangement joins TRBV5-8 to TRBJ2-2; D is possibly TRBD2 (5 bases). Germline V CDR1 and CDR2: SGHTS, YDEGEE. The CDR3 length is 14 residues. V was clipped by 6 bases and J by 0 bases, with 9 bases between them. Here the CDR3 reads CASTRGPNTGELFF. The DNA of the CDR3 is TGTGCCAGCACTCGGGGTCCGAACACCGGGGAGCTGTTTTTT.

This clonotype was seen more than once but under ten times. The rearrangement uses TRBV4-3 and TRBJ2-5; TRBD2 is a possible D gene (6 bases). V lost 0 bases to trimming and J lost 6 bases, with 11 bases between them. Per the germline V gene, CDR1 is LGHNA and CDR2 is YSLEER. The CDR3 contains 14 residues. The CDR3 is CASSQERGRQTQYF. In DNA form, the CDR3 reads TGCGCCAGCAGCCAAGAACGAGGGAGGCAGACCCAGTACTTC.

The chain carries TRBV4-1 and TRBJ2-2, with TRBD2 matching over 10 bases. The V gene end was trimmed by 0 bases and the J gene end by 5 bases; junction bases not matched to a gene: 6. This CDR3 has 17 residues. Germline values: CDR1 MGHRA, CDR2 YSYEKL. In DNA, the CDR3 is TGCGCCAGCAGCCAAGAACTACTAGCGGGATTTACCGGGGAGCTGTTTTTT. This encodes CASSQELLAGFTGELFF.

This rearrangement joins TRBV4-3 to TRBJ2-5, with D perhaps matching TRBD2 (5 bases). Germline-derived CDR1 and CDR2 are LGHNA and YSLEER. Trimming removed 4 bases at V and 5 bases at J, with 11 bases between. This CDR3 comprises 13 residues. This CDR3 reads CASSRGLWETQYF. The CDR3 bases are TGCGCCAGCAGCCGCGGGTTGTGGGAGACCCAGTACTTC.

This clonotype was observed many times. The gene calls are TRBV7-2 and TRBJ2-1, with D uncertain. V gave up 3 bases and J gave up 8 bases, with 8 bases separating them. The CDR3 has 12 amino acids. Looked up from germline, CDR1 is SGHTA and CDR2 is FQGNSA. In DNA form, the CDR3 reads TGTGCCAGCAGCTTTGGAGTCCATGAGCAGTTCTTC. It codes for CASSFGVHEQFF.

This clonotype was counted between two and nine times. This chain's CDR3 is CASSDPGTGTEQYF. As DNA, the CDR3 is TGTGCCAGCAGTGACCCCGGGACAGGGACCGAGCAGTACTTC. This chain joins TRBV2 and TRBJ2-7; TRBD1 aligns across 9 bases. Looked up from germline, CDR1 is SNHLY and CDR2 is FYNNEI. This CDR3 is built from 14 residues. V lost 3 bases to trimming and J lost 6 bases; unmatched junction nucleotides: 6.

This chain links TRBV27 with TRBJ2-1, with TRBD2 as a possible D gene (6 bases). The length of the CDR3 is 13 residues. Trimming took off 0 bases at V and 10 bases at J, with 10 bases between the two ends. Germline V CDR1 and CDR2: MNHEY, SMNVEV (reference sequence). CDR3 loop: CASSLSGGPEQFF. The CDR3 DNA reads TGTGCCAGCAGTTTATCGGGAGGACCGGAGCAGTTCTTC.

This clonotype was counted a few times. The chain carries TRBV20-1 and TRBJ2-7; 8 positions match TRBD2. The germline gives CDR1 DFQATT, CDR2 SNEGSKA (reference sequence). V was clipped by 5 bases and J by 1 base; unmatched bases: 4. The CDR3 contains 13 residues. Here the CDR3 reads CSAAGTSSYEQYF. The CDR3 DNA is TGCAGTGCTGCCGGGACTAGTTCCTACGAGCAGTACTTC.

This clonotype was seen a handful of times. The V and J genes are TRBV5-4 and TRBJ2-1, with unresolved D. The V end lost 0 bases, the J end lost 4 bases, and 11 bases lay between the germline ends. The CDR3 has 15 residues. Germline assignment: CDR1 SGHNT and CDR2 YYREEE (reference sequence). CDR3 sequence (DNA): TGTGCCAGCAGCTTGGGAAGGGCAGCTTACAATGAGCAGTTCTTC. This gives the protein CASSLGRAAYNEQFF.

This clonotype was seen ten or more times. The V call is TRBV4-3, the J call TRBJ2-5; tentative D call: TRBD1 (5 bases). Trimming removed 0 bases from V and 1 base from J, with 15 bases in between. The germline V gene encodes CDR1 LGHNA and CDR2 YSLEER. The CDR3 sequence is 17 residues long. CDR3 protein: CASSQDLSREPQETQYF. In DNA, the CDR3 is TGCGCCAGCAGCCAAGATCTGAGCAGGGAACCCCAAGAGACCCAGTACTTC.

The sample holds many counts of this clonotype. J is TRBJ2-7 and V is TRBV10-3; D is unclear. The CDR3 totals 14 residues. Germline-derived CDR1 and CDR2 are ENHRY and SYGVKD. Trimming took 4 bases from V and 1 from J, leaving 11 bases between them. This chain's CDR3 is CAISGAESSYEQYF. CDR3 coding DNA: TGTGCCATCAGTGGGGCAGAATCTTCCTACGAGCAGTACTTC.

The V and J genes are TRBV5-1 and TRBJ1-1, with 7 positions matching TRBD1. This CDR3 is built from 17 residues. The germline gives CDR1 SGHRS, CDR2 YFSETQ. J was trimmed by 2 bases and V by 4 bases; bases with no gene match: 14. DNA for the CDR3: TGCGCCAGCAGCCCAGGCGGGGCACAGGGGCAAAACACTGAAGCTTTCTTT. It codes for CASSPGGAQGQNTEAFF.

Written as DNA, the CDR3 is TGCAGTGCTAGAGATTTGCAGGGGCGAACAGATACGCAGTATTTT. Translated: CSARDLQGRTDTQYF. This chain connects TRBV20-1 to TRBJ2-3, with a possible D match to TRBD1 (6 bases). The V gene's germline CDR1 is DFQATT and CDR2 SNEGSKA (reference sequence). The V and J ends lost 0 bases and 3 bases respectively, with 13 bases between them. This CDR3 has 15 residues.

About this clonotype: One end of the junction fails to match germline, which may point to a read error. The rearrangement links TRBV28 to TRBJ2-3; D possibly corresponds to TRBD1 (6 bases). The germline V gene has CDR1 MDHEN and CDR2 SYDVKM. This CDR3 is 14 amino acids long. The CDR3 DNA reads as TGTGCCGGCAGTTCGACAGGAAGCACAGATACGCAGTATTTT. It encodes CAGSSTGSTDTQYF.

This rearrangement joins TRBV20-1 to TRBJ2-1, with D possibly matching TRBD1 (5 bases). Trimming took off 3 bases at V and 10 bases at J, with 13 bases between the two ends. This CDR3 is 12 amino acids long. Looked up from germline, CDR1 is DFQATT and CDR2 is SNEGSKA (reference sequence). CDR3 amino acids: CSASRTRGEQFF. The CDR3 region has the DNA TGCAGTGCTAGTAGGACAAGGGGAGAGCAGTTCTTC.

This clonotype was counted only a few times. The chain carries TRBV20-1 and TRBJ2-3; D gene unclear. V was shortened by 7 bases and J by 3 bases, with 2 bases between the two germline ends. The CDR3 covers 9 residues. Germline V gene data show CDR1 as DFQATT and CDR2 as SNEGSKA (reference sequence). CDR3 protein: CSDTDTQYF. CDR3 in DNA: TGCAGTGATACAGATACGCAGTATTTT.

This clonotype appeared many times. J is TRBJ2-7 and V is TRBV5-1, with a possible D match to TRBD2 (5 bases). CDR1 SGHRS and CDR2 YFSETQ come from the germline V gene. Trimming removed 3 bases from V and 7 bases from J, with 17 bases in between. This CDR3 is 14 amino acids long. CDR3: CASSSGINLLEQYF. The CDR3 DNA follows: TGCGCCAGCAGCTCCGGGATCAATCTCTTAGAGCAGTACTTC.

Concerning this clonotype: Just one base apart from a much larger clone, this may be a read error. This chain uses TRBV6-2 or TRBV6-3 with TRBJ1-2; no clear D. Germline lookup yields CDR1 MNHEY and CDR2 SVGEGT. The CDR3 extends over 12 amino acids. The V gene lost 4 bases and the J gene lost 0 bases, with 3 bases spanning the gap. In nucleotides, the CDR3 is TGTGCCAGCAGTTGGGCTAACTATGGCTACACCTTC. Its protein is CASSWANYGYTF.

The table lists this clonotype with a few counts. V is TRBV7-2 and J is TRBJ1-2; perhaps TRBD1 as D (5 bases). V lost 1 base and J 7 bases, leaving 10 bases between the germline ends. Germline lookup yields CDR1 SGHTA and CDR2 FQGNSA. The CDR3 sequence is 13 residues long. The CDR3 sequence: CASSLVGGAGYTF. In nucleotides, the CDR3 is TGTGCCAGCAGCTTAGTGGGGGGTGCTGGCTACACCTTC.

The CDR3 region is CASSYTALTNTGELFF. CDR3 bases: TGCGCCAGCAGCTACACTGCCTTGACTAACACCGGGGAGCTGTTTTTT. This chain joins TRBV5-1 and TRBJ2-2; D unresolved. CDR1 and CDR2 from the germline V gene are SGHRS and YFSETQ. The CDR3 sequence is 16 residues long. Trimming shortened V by 3 bases and J by 2 bases, and 14 bases separated the two germline ends.

This clonotype was seen only a few times. This chain uses TRBV4-1 with TRBJ2-2; 15 bases align to TRBD2. Germline CDR1 is MGHRA and CDR2 is YSYEKL. V lost 5 bases to trimming and J lost 5 bases; unmatched junction nucleotides: 6. This CDR3 region has 17 residues. The CDR3, as DNA: TGCGCCAGCAGCACGGGACTAGCGGGGGGTATTACCGGGGAGCTGTTTTTT. Amino acid sequence: CASSTGLAGGITGELFF.

This clonotype has at least ten counts. The chain employs TRBV3-1 and TRBJ2-5; maybe TRBD2 (6 bases). The germline CDR1 and CDR2 sequences are LGHDT and YNNKEL (reference sequence). Trimming took 1 base from V and 2 from J, leaving 11 bases between them. The CDR3 loop spans 15 amino acids. CDR3 nucleotides: TGTGCCAGCAGCCAAGTTTGGGGGGAGCAAGAGACCCAGTACTTC. Its protein is CASSQVWGEQETQYF.

V is TRBV29-1 and J is TRBJ2-7, with D unclear. This CDR3 comprises 13 residues. V lost 4 bases and J 4 bases, leaving 14 bases between the germline ends. CDR1 SQVTM and CDR2 ANQGSEA come from the germline V gene. CDR3 DNA sequence: TGCAGCGTTGTACTCACCAAACCTTACGAGCAGTACTTC. It encodes CSVVLTKPYEQYF.